This T cell receptor beta chain was documented in a study of blood T cell repertoires in COVID-19. Overall study context: Specimens from acute and convalescent COVID-19 originated in the United States, Italy and Spain. In each case, the material was cDNA or gDNA derived from T cells, B-cell-depleted T cells, or PBMCs.

Here immunoSEQ multiplex PCR was the method, and the copy in TCRdb shows in-frame clones only, minus some. The data hold approximately 150,000 clones, with about four fifths observed a single time. Trimming cost V 9 bases and J 12 bases; bases outside gene matches: 14. This CDR3 is 15 amino acids long. The V gene's germline CDR1 is SNHLY and CDR2 FYNNEI. The receptor's source is a man aged 65 to 85 who had recovered from COVID-19. The sample comprised peripheral blood. V usage is TRBV2 and J usage is TRBJ2-1, with 13 bases lining up with TRBD2. The CDR3 DNA follows: TGTGCCAGAACCGGGACTAGCGGGATCTCAGGCGGGCAGTTCTTC. Residues: CARTGTSGISGGQFF.